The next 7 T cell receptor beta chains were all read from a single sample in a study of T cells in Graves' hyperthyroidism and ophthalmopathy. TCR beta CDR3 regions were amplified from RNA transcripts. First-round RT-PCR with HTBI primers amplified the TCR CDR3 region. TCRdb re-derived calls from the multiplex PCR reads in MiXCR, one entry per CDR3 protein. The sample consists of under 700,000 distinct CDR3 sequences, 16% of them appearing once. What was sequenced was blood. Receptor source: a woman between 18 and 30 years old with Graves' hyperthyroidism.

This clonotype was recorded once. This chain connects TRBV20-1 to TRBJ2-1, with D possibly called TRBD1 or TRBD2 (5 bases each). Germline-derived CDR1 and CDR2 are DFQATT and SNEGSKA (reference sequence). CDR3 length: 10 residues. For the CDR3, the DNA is TGCAGCGGGACCAACAATGAGCAGTTCTTC. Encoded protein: CSGTNNEQFF.

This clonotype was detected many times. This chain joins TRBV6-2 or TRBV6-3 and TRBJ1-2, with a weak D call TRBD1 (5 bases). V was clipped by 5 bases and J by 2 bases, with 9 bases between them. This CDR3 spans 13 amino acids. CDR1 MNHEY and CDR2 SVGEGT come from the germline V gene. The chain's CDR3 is CASSHRQNYGYTF. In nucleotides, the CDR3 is TGTGCCAGCAGTCACCGACAGAACTATGGCTACACCTTC.

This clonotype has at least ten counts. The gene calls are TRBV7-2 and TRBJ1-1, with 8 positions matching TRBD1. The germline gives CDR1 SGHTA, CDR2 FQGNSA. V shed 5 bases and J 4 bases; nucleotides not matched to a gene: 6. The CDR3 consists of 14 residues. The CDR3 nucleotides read TGTGCCAGCAGCATACAGGGGGTAGGCACTGAAGCTTTCTTT. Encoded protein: CASSIQGVGTEAFF.

CDR3 nucleotides: TGTGCCAGCAGGAGGAGGGGAAACACCGGGGAGCTGTTTTTT. Translation gives CASRRRGNTGELFF. V is TRBV6-1 and J is TRBJ2-2, with a possible D match to TRBD2 (6 bases). With 6 bases removed from V and 2 bases from J, the gap between germline ends came to 10 bases. Looked up from germline, CDR1 is MNHNS and CDR2 is SASEGT. The CDR3 runs 14 residues.

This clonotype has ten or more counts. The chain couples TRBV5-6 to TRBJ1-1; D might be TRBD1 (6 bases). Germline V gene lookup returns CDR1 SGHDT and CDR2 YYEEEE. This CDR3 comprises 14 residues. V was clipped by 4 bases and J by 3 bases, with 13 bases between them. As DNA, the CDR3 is TGTGCCAGCAGCCAGGGGAGTGAGGACACTGAAGCTTTCTTT. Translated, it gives CASSQGSEDTEAFF.

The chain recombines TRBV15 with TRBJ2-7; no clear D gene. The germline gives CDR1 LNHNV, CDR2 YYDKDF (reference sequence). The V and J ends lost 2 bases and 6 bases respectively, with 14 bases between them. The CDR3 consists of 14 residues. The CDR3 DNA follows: TGTGCCACCAGCAGAAGGCCAAAGGTGAGCGAGCAGTACTTC. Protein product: CATSRRPKVSEQYF.

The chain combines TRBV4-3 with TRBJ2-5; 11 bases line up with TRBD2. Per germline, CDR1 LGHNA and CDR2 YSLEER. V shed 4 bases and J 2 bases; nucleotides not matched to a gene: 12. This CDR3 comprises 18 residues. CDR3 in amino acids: CASSLIHRTSGFQETQYF. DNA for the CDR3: TGCGCCAGCAGCCTTATTCACCGGACTAGCGGGTTTCAAGAGACCCAGTACTTC.